This T cell receptor beta chain was profiled in a study of T-cell memory formation after mild COVID-19. Study conclusions and caveats: Contracting CD4+ clones were located mainly in CM and EM, and CD8+ clones in EMRA. Whether day 37 second-wave clones are SARS-CoV-2-specific was not confirmed. A balance of CD4 and CD8 characterized clones contracting day 15 to 85, whereas later expanders leaned CD4+.

With constant-segment primers, 5'RACE yielded cDNA libraries of TCR alpha and TCR beta that carried sample barcodes and UMIs. MiXCR, applied by TCRdb to the 5' RACE reads, yields one record per CDR3 protein. The sample has about 350,000 distinct CDR3 sequences; roughly an eighth are singletons. V lost 10 bases and J lost 8; bases outside the gene matches: 7. CDR3 length equals 13 residues. In germline, CDR1 is MDHEN, CDR2 SYDVKM. This clonotype was counted only a few times. The antigen remains undetermined. The source material was PBMCs or a T cell subset sorted from them (not recorded which). The chain links TRBV28 to TRBJ1-4; TRBD1 aligns across 10 bases. The origin of this receptor is a man aged 18 to 29 who had mild COVID-19 (a few samples of this study predate the infection). Cell type and time point are not known. The CDR3: CATRTGGQEKLFF. The CDR3 nucleotides are TGTGCCACCCGGACAGGGGGTCAGGAAAAACTGTTTTTT.